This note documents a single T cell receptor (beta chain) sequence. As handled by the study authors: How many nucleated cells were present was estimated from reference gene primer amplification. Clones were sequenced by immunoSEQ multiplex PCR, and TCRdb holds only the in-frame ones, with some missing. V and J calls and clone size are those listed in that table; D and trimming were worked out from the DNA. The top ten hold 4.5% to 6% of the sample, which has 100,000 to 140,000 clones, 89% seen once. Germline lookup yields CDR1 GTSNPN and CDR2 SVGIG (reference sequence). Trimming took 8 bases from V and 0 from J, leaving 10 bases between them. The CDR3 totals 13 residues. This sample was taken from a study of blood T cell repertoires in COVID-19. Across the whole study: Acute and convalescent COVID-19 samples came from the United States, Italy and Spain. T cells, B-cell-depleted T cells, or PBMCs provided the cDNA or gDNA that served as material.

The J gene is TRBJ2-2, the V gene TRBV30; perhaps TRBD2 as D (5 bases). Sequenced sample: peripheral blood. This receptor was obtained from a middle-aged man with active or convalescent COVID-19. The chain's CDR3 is CARGSANTGELFF. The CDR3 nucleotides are TGTGCCCGGGGTAGCGCGAACACCGGGGAGCTGTTTTTT.